This entry features one T cell receptor beta chain sequence. No antigen is known for it. The CDR3 totals 15 residues. Trimming removed 5 bases at V and 4 bases at J, with 16 bases between. Germline-derived CDR1 and CDR2 are SGHAT and FQNNGV. The sample comes from a study of OX40 agonist ivuxolimab in advanced cancers. Study-level findings and limits: Relatively little clonal expansion, among the lowest observed, appeared in partial responders at 0.1-3.0 mg/kg. Clonal expansion was seen in CD4+ and CD8+ blood T cells by week 6 at 0.1 to 3.0 mg/kg.

Assay used: immunoSEQ multiplex PCR; TCRdb lists only in-frame clones, some missing. Here the sample spans over 70,000 clones, around 88% being singletons. Material: CD4+ or CD8+ T cells sorted from blood, obtained in a trial of the OX40 agonist ivuxolimab. The chain employs TRBV11-2 and TRBJ2-3; possible D gene TRBD2, 6 bases. The clonotype comes from an adult with an advanced solid tumor such as melanoma, head and neck, liver or kidney cancer. The CDR3 DNA reads as TGTGCCAGCAGCCCCACCTTTTTAGCGGCAGATACGCAGTATTTT. It is translated as CASSPTFLAADTQYF.